A single sample is the source of the 27 T cell receptor beta chains below, sequenced in a study of blood T cells in healthy people across ages. Alongside a J-beta primer mix, a sample-barcoded 5' primer served in a second PCR lasting roughly 7 to 11 cycles. TCRdb recomputed calls from the 5' RACE reads with MiXCR, one row per CDR3 protein. The repertoire holds 1.8 million or so distinct CDR3 sequences, with around 42% as singletons. What was sequenced was blood. These receptor sequences come from a human donor in good health.

V gene TRBV7-2 combines with J gene TRBJ2-1; D is undetermined. CDR1 SGHTA and CDR2 FQGNSA come from the germline V gene. With 7 bases removed from V and 6 bases from J, the gap between germline ends came to 10 bases. The CDR3 runs to 12 residues. DNA for the CDR3: TGTGCCAGCACCCCCTCTCTCAATGAGCAGTTCTTC. It codes for CASTPSLNEQFF.

This clonotype was seen more than once but under ten times. The chain has TRBV4-2 and TRBJ1-2; 8 bases agree with TRBD1. The CDR3 totals 18 residues. Germline loops: CDR1 LGHNA, CDR2 YNFKEQ. The trim removed 0 bases at V and 0 bases at J, leaving 9 bases unmatched. Here the CDR3 reads CASSQDPGQGLANYGYTF. As DNA, the CDR3 is TGTGCCAGCAGCCAAGATCCCGGACAGGGCCTTGCTAACTATGGCTACACCTTC.

This chain connects TRBV7-9 to TRBJ2-7; D could derive from TRBD1 or TRBD2 (5 bases each). The DNA end is more similar to TRBJ2-5, so the J call may be wrong. The length of the CDR3 is 13 residues. CDR1 SEHNR and CDR2 FQNEAQ come from the germline V gene (reference sequence). CDR3 region: CASSFVGEGTQYF. In nucleotides, the CDR3 is TGTGCCAGCAGCTTCGTGGGGGAAGGGACCCAGTACTTC.

The chain couples TRBV27 to TRBJ1-2, with D possibly being TRBD1 (5 bases). V dropped 3 bases and J dropped 5 bases, with 13 bases sitting between them. The V gene's germline CDR1 is MNHEY and CDR2 SMNVEV (reference sequence). The CDR3 runs to 14 residues. CDR3 nucleotides: TGTGCCAGCAGTTTTAGCGGGGCCCTATATGGCTACACCTTC. It encodes CASSFSGALYGYTF.

This clonotype appeared a few times. The chain carries TRBV20-1 and TRBJ2-3; 7 positions agree with TRBD1. The CDR3 has 14 amino acids. V shed 6 bases and J 2 bases; nucleotides not matched to a gene: 8. CDR1 DFQATT and CDR2 SNEGSKA come from the germline V gene (reference sequence). CDR3 sequence reads: CSARSGQITDTQYF. CDR3 coding DNA: TGCAGTGCCAGATCGGGACAGATCACAGATACGCAGTATTTT.

The table lists this clonotype with a few counts. The rearrangement joins TRBV4-2 to TRBJ2-1; no definite D call. CDR3 size: 17 residues. Germline CDR1 LGHNA, CDR2 YNFKEQ. V was clipped by 0 bases and J by 0 bases, with 12 bases between them. DNA of the CDR3: TGTGCCAGCAGCCAAGATCCCAGTGCAGACTCCTACAATGAGCAGTTCTTC. It translates to CASSQDPSADSYNEQFF.

The chain recombines TRBV20-1 with TRBJ1-4; a weak D match, TRBD1 (6 bases). Trimming took off 3 bases at V and 0 bases at J, with 11 bases between the two ends. This CDR3 is 15 amino acids long. CDR1 is DFQATT and CDR2 is SNEGSKA in the germline V gene (reference sequence). The CDR3 DNA reads TGCAGTGCTAGTGGGACAAGTACAACTAATGAAAAACTGTTTTTT. Translating gives CSASGTSTTNEKLFF.

J is TRBJ1-4 and V is TRBV6-1; no clear D. CDR3 size: 15 residues. Trimming removed 6 bases at V and 5 bases at J, with 16 bases between. CDR1 and CDR2 (germline): MNHNS, SASEGT. The CDR3: CASSGGRGGNEKLFF. The DNA of the CDR3 is TGTGCCAGCAGCGGTGGACGAGGAGGGAATGAAAAACTGTTTTTT.

The chain carries TRBV24-1 and TRBJ2-7; 10 bases are a match to TRBD1. The length of the CDR3 is 15 residues. In germline, CDR1 is KGHDR, CDR2 SFDVKD. V trimming: 1 base; J trimming: 3 bases; junction bases outside the gene matches: 2. For the CDR3, the DNA is TGTGCCACCAGTGATTTTGGGACAGGGGTCTACGAGCAGTACTTC. Its translation: CATSDFGTGVYEQYF.

The table lists this clonotype with a few counts. The J gene is TRBJ2-7, the V gene TRBV12-3 or TRBV12-4; 11 bases line up with TRBD1. V was clipped by 5 bases and J by 4 bases; unmatched bases: 4. This CDR3 contains 14 residues. CDR3 residues: CASSRTGGRYEQYF. CDR3 nucleotide sequence: TGTGCCAGCAGTCGGACAGGGGGCAGGTACGAGCAGTACTTC.

In this sample, this clonotype turned up many times. The chain links TRBV12-3 or TRBV12-4 to TRBJ1-2; 9 nucleotides align to TRBD1. The CDR3 has 12 amino acids. With 5 bases clipped from V and 7 bases from J, the junction kept 2 bases outside the gene matches. Here the CDR3 reads CASSRTGAGYTF. CDR3 DNA: TGTGCCAGCAGTCGGACAGGGGCTGGCTACACCTTC.

This clonotype was observed a few times. The V gene is TRBV5-1, the J gene TRBJ2-1, with TRBD1 matching over 7 bases. This CDR3 has 17 residues. CDR1 and CDR2 (germline): SGHRS, YFSETQ. The V gene end was trimmed by 2 bases and the J gene end by 8 bases; junction bases not matched to a gene: 16. CDR3 sequence: CASSFRTGTARGDEQFF. The CDR3 bases are TGCGCCAGCAGCTTCCGCACCGGGACAGCCAGGGGCGATGAGCAGTTCTTC.

About this clonotype itself: At one end the junction does not follow the germline gene, possibly because of a read error. The chain joins TRBV12-3 or TRBV12-4 to TRBJ2-3, with D possibly being TRBD2 (5 bases). This CDR3 has 15 amino acids. CDR3 bases: TGTGCCGGCAGTTTTGGCACGGGATTTTCAGATACGCAGTATTTT. This sequence encodes CAGSFGTGFSDTQYF.

This clonotype has more than one count but fewer than ten. J is TRBJ2-3 and V is TRBV11-2, with TRBD1 matching over 12 bases. J gave up 7 bases and V 4 bases, and 6 bases lay outside the gene matches. This CDR3 comprises 15 residues. CDR1 is SGHAT, CDR2 FQNNGV, per germline. The CDR3 here is CASSSGTGGAYTQYF. CDR3 in DNA: TGTGCCAGCAGCTCCGGGACAGGGGGCGCATATACGCAGTATTTT.

The chain couples TRBV24-1 to TRBJ1-1; the D gene is possibly TRBD1 (5 bases). Trimming removed 6 bases from V and 1 base from J, with 11 bases in between. Germline V CDR1 and CDR2: KGHDR, SFDVKD. The CDR3 runs to 14 residues. The CDR3 DNA sequence: TGTGCCACCAGTTTAACAGGCACGAACACTGAAGCTTTCTTT. It is translated as CATSLTGTNTEAFF.

This clonotype was seen repeatedly, ten times or more. The chain joins TRBV5-1 to TRBJ1-1; D is undetermined. Germline CDR1 is SGHRS and CDR2 is YFSETQ. The CDR3 length is 13 residues. Between the trimmed V and J ends, which lost 0 bases and 3 bases, there was a span of 6 bases. The CDR3 region has the DNA TGCGCCAGCAGCTTGGTTTCGGACACTGAAGCTTTCTTT. Protein sequence: CASSLVSDTEAFF.

CDR3: CSVLSGGLSYNEQFF. The CDR3 DNA reads as TGCAGCGTTCTGAGCGGGGGTCTCTCCTACAATGAGCAGTTCTTC. This sequence joins TRBV29-1 and TRBJ2-1; 8 nucleotides match TRBD2. This CDR3 has 15 residues. CDR1 is SQVTM, CDR2 ANQGSEA, per germline. V shed 5 bases and J 0 bases; nucleotides not matched to a gene: 6.

The chain is built from TRBV7-9 and TRBJ1-1, with D unclear. The germline CDR1 and CDR2 sequences are SEHNR and FQNEAQ (reference sequence). CDR3 length: 12 residues. V shed 7 bases and J shed 0 bases, with 6 bases lying between them. Here the CDR3 DNA reads TGTGCCAGCACCTACATGAACACTGAAGCTTTCTTT. This translates into CASTYMNTEAFF.

This clonotype was found a few times. This chain joins TRBV20-1 and TRBJ2-5, with a tentative D call TRBD2 (6 bases). The germline gives CDR1 DFQATT, CDR2 SNEGSKA (reference sequence). CDR3 length equals 13 residues. The V and J ends lost 3 bases and 5 bases respectively, with 13 bases between them. The CDR3 coding sequence is TGCAGTGCTAGCGGCAGTCGGGGGGAGACCCAGTACTTC. Protein product: CSASGSRGETQYF.

The table lists this clonotype with a few counts. The J gene is TRBJ2-4, the V gene TRBV5-6; D is perhaps TRBD1 (6 bases). The last part of the DNA fits TRBJ2-7 better; the J call may be wrong. Germline CDR1 reads SGHDT; CDR2 reads YYEEEE. CDR3 length: 15 amino acids. This CDR3 is CASSLFLDRSYEQYF. The DNA for the CDR3 is TGTGCCAGCAGCTTGTTCCTCGACAGGAGCTACGAGCAGTACTTC.

The CDR3, as DNA: TGTGCCAGCAGTGTCACAGCAAACACCGGGGAGCTGTTTTTT. It translates to CASSVTANTGELFF. The rearrangement joins TRBV2 to TRBJ2-2; no clear D. This CDR3 has 14 residues. CDR1 is SNHLY, CDR2 FYNNEI, per germline. V was shortened by 4 bases and J by 2 bases, with 8 bases between the two germline ends.

The chain is built from TRBV27 and TRBJ1-2; 7 bases match TRBD1. The CDR3 runs 14 residues. V trimming: 5 bases; J trimming: 3 bases; junction bases outside the gene matches: 6. Germline-derived CDR1 and CDR2 are MNHEY and SMNVEV (reference sequence). CDR3 amino acids: CASSRQGFYYGYTF. CDR3 bases: TGTGCCAGCAGTCGACAGGGTTTCTACTATGGCTACACCTTC.

This clonotype was seen only a few times. V gene TRBV27 combines with J gene TRBJ1-1, with TRBD1 identical over 10 bases. This CDR3 contains 18 residues. J gave up 2 bases and V 3 bases, and 12 bases lay outside the gene matches. Germline values: CDR1 MNHEY, CDR2 SMNVEV (reference sequence). CDR3: CASSFLRLRDRGNTEAFF. The CDR3 nucleotides read TGTGCCAGCAGTTTTCTCCGACTCCGGGACAGGGGTAACACTGAAGCTTTCTTT.

The rearrangement joins TRBV4-2 to TRBJ1-2, with D hard to call. V lost 0 bases and J 4 bases, leaving 15 bases between the germline ends. The CDR3 consists of 16 residues. From germline, CDR1 is LGHNA and CDR2 YNFKEQ. The CDR3 DNA follows: TGTGCCAGCAGCCAAGATCAAGCGGCGGCGGCCTATGGCTACACCTTC. Translation gives CASSQDQAAAAYGYTF.

V is TRBV6-1 and J is TRBJ2-7; D not certain. TRBJ2-5 explains the end of the DNA better; the J call may be wrong. This CDR3 has 15 amino acids. From germline, CDR1 is MNHNS and CDR2 SASEGT. As DNA, the CDR3 is TGTGCCAGCAGTTTCCAGATTAAAGACCCGGAGACCCAGTACTTC. It translates to CASSFQIKDPETQYF.

The CDR3 DNA reads as TGTGCCAGCAGCCCCCGGCGGAGTGGCTACGAGCAGTACTTC. Its protein is CASSPRRSGYEQYF. The chain carries TRBV4-2 and TRBJ2-5, with no clear D. The end of the DNA fits TRBJ2-7 better, so the J call may be wrong. The germline gives CDR1 LGHNA, CDR2 YNFKEQ. The CDR3 is made up of 14 amino acids.

This clonotype has a handful of counts. The chain carries TRBV9 and TRBJ2-4; TRBD1 or TRBD2 may be the D gene (5 bases each). With 3 bases removed from V and 4 bases from J, the gap between germline ends came to 11 bases. This CDR3 has 14 amino acids. Germline V lookup: CDR1 SGDLS, CDR2 YYNGEE. In DNA, the CDR3 is TGTGCCAGCAGCGGGATCGGGGCGAAAAACATTCAGTACTTC. It specifies CASSGIGAKNIQYF. Using reference TRBV9 and TRBJ2-4 for the parts outside the CDR3, the full variable domain is DSGVTQTPKHLITATGQRVTLRCSPRSGDLSVYWYQQSLDQGLQFLIQYYNGEERAKGNILERFSAQQFPDLHSELNLSSLELGDSALYFCASSGIGAKNIQYFGAGTRLSVL.